The 28 T cell receptor beta chains given below trace back to one sample, sequenced in a study of T cell responses to AZD1222 COVID-19 vaccine. Some clones are missing from TCRdb's copy, which holds only in-frame ones; the method was immunoSEQ multiplex PCR. The repertoire holds fewer than 200,000 clones, with around 89% as singletons. The sequences come from peripheral blood, collected on day 0 of AZD1222 vaccination. The receptors were gathered from an adult in good health.

The genes are TRBV7-9 and TRBJ1-4, with 8 bases lining up with TRBD1. From germline, CDR1 is SEHNR and CDR2 FQNEAQ (reference sequence). The CDR3 runs to 13 residues. The V and J ends lost 6 bases and 7 bases, in that order; junction bases with no gene match: 4. The CDR3 loop reads CASRTGATEKLFF. Written as DNA, the CDR3 is TGTGCCAGCAGGACAGGGGCGACTGAAAAACTGTTTTTT.

The sample holds a few counts of this clone. The V and J genes are TRBV15 and TRBJ2-3, with a tentative D call TRBD1 (6 bases). Between the trimmed V and J ends, which lost 1 base and 2 bases, there was a span of 13 bases. This CDR3 contains 16 residues. CDR1 and CDR2 (germline): LNHNV, YYDKDF (reference sequence). The CDR3 DNA follows: TGTGCCACCAGCAGAGGTACCGACAGGAACACAGATACGCAGTATTTT. It translates to CATSRGTDRNTDTQYF.

The chain has TRBV6-6 and TRBJ1-5, with 9 bases matching TRBD1. CDR3 length: 15 amino acids. The V gene end was trimmed by 8 bases and the J gene end by 2 bases; junction bases not matched to a gene: 7. Germline CDR1 reads MNHNY; CDR2 reads SVGAGI (reference sequence). As DNA, the CDR3 is TGTGCCAGCCTTACGACAGGGGGTGGCAATCAGCCCCAGCATTTT. Protein sequence: CASLTTGGGNQPQHF.

The chain combines TRBV6-4 with TRBJ2-3; 10 bases are shared with TRBD2. J was trimmed by 6 bases and V by 5 bases; bases with no gene match: 5. The CDR3 has 14 amino acids. Per the germline V gene, CDR1 is MRHNA and CDR2 is SNTAGT. CDR3 amino acids: CASSLSGGADTQYF. The CDR3 DNA follows: TGTGCCAGCAGTTTGAGCGGGGGGGCTGATACGCAGTATTTT.

The J gene is TRBJ2-5, the V gene TRBV18; no clear D gene. V shed 4 bases and J shed 5 bases, with 11 bases lying between them. The germline V gene has CDR1 KGHSH and CDR2 LQKENI. This CDR3 has 13 residues. CDR3 in DNA: TGTGCCAGCTCACAACAAGCCAGGGAGACCCAGTACTTC. It is translated as CASSQQARETQYF.

A single count supports this clone. The chain combines TRBV3-1 (or the pseudogene TRBV3-2) with TRBJ2-1, with D perhaps matching TRBD1 or TRBD2 (5 bases each). V shed 4 bases and J shed 4 bases, with 14 bases lying between them. CDR3 length equals 15 residues. Germline loops: CDR1 LGHDT, CDR2 YNNKEL (reference sequence). This chain's CDR3 is CASSRGRGRYNEQFF. DNA for the CDR3: TGTGCCAGCAGCCGGGGACGTGGGCGGTACAATGAGCAGTTCTTC.

The V call is TRBV5-1, the J call TRBJ2-7; D could derive from TRBD1 or TRBD2 (5 bases each). The ends were cut back, 0 bases at V and 0 bases at J, with 10 bases in the middle. This CDR3 region has 15 residues. Germline CDR1 and CDR2: SGHRS and YFSETQ. The CDR3 is CASSLVPGTSYEQYF. CDR3 bases: TGCGCCAGCAGCTTGGTCCCAGGGACCTCCTACGAGCAGTACTTC. Combining the CDR3 with reference TRBV5-1 and TRBJ2-7 gives the whole variable domain KAGVTQTPRYLIKTRGQQVTLSCSPISGHRSVSWYQQTPGQGLQFLFEYFSETQRNKGNFPGRFSGRQFSNSRSEMNVSTLELGDSALYLCASSLVPGTSYEQYFGPGTRLTVT.

This sequence joins TRBV5-1 and TRBJ2-7; D might be TRBD1 (5 bases). Germline loops: CDR1 SGHRS, CDR2 YFSETQ. The V and J ends lost 4 bases and 3 bases respectively, with 11 bases between them. The CDR3 sequence is 13 residues long. This chain's CDR3 is CASSKGWDYEQYF. Here the CDR3 DNA reads TGCGCCAGCAGCAAGGGGTGGGACTACGAGCAGTACTTC.

On this clone itself: Other DNA sequences in the sample encode the same CDR3. The V gene is TRBV5-4, the J gene TRBJ2-3, with 8 nucleotides matching TRBD2. The CDR3 is 16 amino acids. The trim removed 0 bases at V and 6 bases at J, leaving 9 bases unmatched. Germline loops: CDR1 SGHNT, CDR2 YYREEE (reference sequence). The CDR3 region has the DNA TGTGCCAGCAGCTTGGGACTGGCGGGGGGCTTTGATACGCAGTATTTT. Translating gives CASSLGLAGGFDTQYF. Together with reference TRBV5-4 and TRBJ2-3, the CDR3 gives the full variable domain: ETGVTQSPTHLIKTRGQQVTLRCSSQSGHNTVSWYQQALGQGPQFIFQYYREEENGRGNFPPRFSGLQFPNYSSELNVNALELDDSALYLCASSLGLAGGFDTQYFGPGTRLTVL.

The chain is built from TRBV6-5 and TRBJ1-2; 11 positions match TRBD1. Germline CDR1 reads MNHEY; CDR2 reads SVGAGI. This CDR3 spans 15 amino acids. The V gene end was trimmed by 6 bases and the J gene end by 2 bases; junction bases not matched to a gene: 5. The CDR3 here is CASREGQGDNYGYTF. The CDR3 nucleotides are TGTGCCAGCAGGGAGGGACAGGGGGACAACTATGGCTACACCTTC.

This chain connects TRBV7-2 to TRBJ2-3, with D perhaps matching TRBD1 (5 bases). CDR1 SGHTA and CDR2 FQGNSA come from the germline V gene. There are 14 residues in the CDR3. The V end lost 2 bases, the J end lost 3 bases, and 9 bases lay between the germline ends. CDR3 residues: CASSLSRVTDTQYF. Here the CDR3 DNA reads TGTGCCAGCAGCTTAAGCAGGGTGACAGATACGCAGTATTTT.

For the CDR3, the DNA is TGTGCCTGGAAGCGGACGGGACTTAATGAAAAACTGTTTTTT. It codes for CAWKRTGLNEKLFF. J is TRBJ1-4 and V is TRBV30; D might be TRBD1 (5 bases). Germline V gene data show CDR1 as GTSNPN and CDR2 as SVGIG (reference sequence). V lost 4 bases and J lost 4, with 13 bases in between. This CDR3 has 14 amino acids.

This chain uses TRBV28 with TRBJ1-5, with D maybe TRBD1 (6 bases). V lost 5 bases and J 0 bases, leaving 17 bases between the germline ends. The CDR3 is 17 residues long. CDR1 MDHEN and CDR2 SYDVKM come from the germline V gene. The CDR3 DNA is TGTGCCAGCAGTATTCCAGGGGTGCTCCATAGCAATCAGCCCCAGCATTTT. As protein: CASSIPGVLHSNQPQHF.

The chain employs TRBV7-9 and TRBJ1-3; D not resolved. Trimming took 6 bases from V and 2 from J, leaving 14 bases between them. The V gene's germline CDR1 is SEHNR and CDR2 FQNEAQ (reference sequence). CDR3 length equals 15 residues. CDR3 DNA sequence: TGTGCCAGCAGGGGATCTCATCCAACTGGAAACACCATATATTTT. This gives the protein CASRGSHPTGNTIYF.

CDR3 residues: CASKGHLYSNQPQHF. The CDR3 bases are TGTGCCAGCAAAGGGCACCTTTATAGCAATCAGCCCCAGCATTTT. The gene calls are TRBV28 and TRBJ1-5, with D hard to call. V lost 7 bases to trimming and J lost 0 bases, with 13 bases between them. Germline V gene sequence: CDR1 MDHEN, CDR2 SYDVKM. The CDR3 consists of 15 residues. Using reference TRBV28 and TRBJ1-5 for the parts outside the CDR3, the full variable domain is DVKVTQSSRYLVKRTGEKVFLECVQDMDHENMFWYRQDPGLGLRLIYFSYDVKMKEKGDIPEGYSVSREKKERFSLILESASTNQTSMYLCASKGHLYSNQPQHFGDGTRLSIL.

Note on this clone: Its ends do not fully match the called genes, so a read error is possible. This chain joins TRBV7-7 and TRBJ2-5; D is possibly TRBD2 (6 bases). CDR1 SSHAT and CDR2 FNYEAQ come from the germline V gene (reference sequence). The CDR3 is 14 amino acids. The CDR3 protein is CASSPDPGEETQYF. Written as DNA, the CDR3 is TGTGCTAGCAGCCCCGACCCGGGGGAAGAGACCCAGTACTTC.

J is TRBJ2-5 and V is TRBV28, with D maybe TRBD1 (6 bases). V gave up 5 bases and J gave up 5 bases, with 12 bases separating them. The germline CDR1 and CDR2 sequences are MDHEN and SYDVKM. This CDR3 is 13 amino acids long. The CDR3 sequence is CASSDTGRETQYF. The CDR3 DNA follows: TGTGCCAGCAGTGACACAGGGCGGGAGACCCAGTACTTC.

The rearrangement links TRBV7-2 to TRBJ2-3; 8 positions match TRBD2. Germline CDR1 and CDR2: SGHTA and FQGNSA. There are 16 residues in the CDR3. Trimming took 2 bases from V and 2 from J; bases not matched to a gene: 6. This CDR3 is CASSLRAGGITDTQYF. In DNA form, the CDR3 reads TGTGCCAGCAGCTTAAGGGCGGGAGGAATCACAGATACGCAGTATTTT.

In its sample, this clone was seen a few times. The rearrangement links TRBV7-9 to TRBJ2-1, with 7 bases lining up with TRBD1. The CDR3 runs 17 residues. V trimming: 5 bases; J trimming: 3 bases; junction bases outside the gene matches: 13. Looked up from germline, CDR1 is SEHNR and CDR2 is FQNEAQ (reference sequence). Here the CDR3 reads CASSPNSGGIYYNEQFF. In DNA form, the CDR3 reads TGTGCCAGCAGCCCGAACTCAGGGGGAATCTACTACAATGAGCAGTTCTTC.

The J gene is TRBJ1-1, the V gene TRBV10-2; D is possibly TRBD1 (5 bases). The germline CDR1 and CDR2 sequences are WSHSY and SAAADI. The V and J ends lost 7 bases and 0 bases respectively, with 9 bases between them. The CDR3 has 13 residues. The CDR3 region is CASNRDVNTEAFF. CDR3 DNA: TGCGCCAGCAACCGGGACGTGAACACTGAAGCTTTCTTT.

This chain joins TRBV2 and TRBJ2-1, with TRBD2 identical over 8 bases. V was clipped by 4 bases and J by 5 bases; unmatched bases: 13. Looked up from germline, CDR1 is SNHLY and CDR2 is FYNNEI. The CDR3 consists of 17 residues. CDR3 amino acids: CASSGASGLGAHNEQFF. Here the CDR3 DNA reads TGTGCCAGCAGTGGCGCCTCGGGACTAGGCGCCCACAATGAGCAGTTCTTC.

The J gene is TRBJ2-5, the V gene TRBV10-3; 9 positions agree with TRBD1. V shed 6 bases and J 2 bases; nucleotides not matched to a gene: 7. The CDR3 contains 15 residues. CDR1 is ENHRY and CDR2 is SYGVKD in the germline V gene. The CDR3 reads CAIRPTGTGQETQYF. CDR3 nucleotides: TGTGCCATCAGACCGACCGGGACAGGGCAAGAGACCCAGTACTTC.

The chain couples TRBV28 to TRBJ1-2; a possible D gene is TRBD1 (6 bases). Germline V gene sequence: CDR1 MDHEN, CDR2 SYDVKM. The CDR3 runs 12 residues. CDR3 DNA sequence: TGTGCTTCGTTGGGGACATCGGACGGCTACACCTTC. The encoded protein is CASLGTSDGYTF.

This chain connects TRBV28 to TRBJ1-4; 7 bases fit TRBD1. CDR3 length: 15 amino acids. In germline, CDR1 is MDHEN, CDR2 SYDVKM. After removal of 6 bases from V and 8 bases from J, the junction contained 12 bases not matched to a gene. The DNA of the CDR3 is TGTGCCAGCAGCGAGTACAGGGGCTACGTGGAAAAACTGTTTTTT. Encoded protein: CASSEYRGYVEKLFF.

This clone was observed once. V gene TRBV12-3 or TRBV12-4 combines with J gene TRBJ1-1; no reliable D call. The CDR3 sequence is 12 residues long. V gave up 7 bases and J gave up 3 bases, with 9 bases separating them. This CDR3 is CASTGRYTEAFF. CDR3 DNA: TGTGCCAGCACCGGGCGATACACTGAAGCTTTCTTT.

This clone was observed a few times. The chain uses TRBV6-5 and TRBJ2-7, with a possible D match to TRBD1 (6 bases). V was cut by 0 bases and J by 6 bases, with 15 bases left in between. Germline CDR1 and CDR2: MNHEY and SVGAGI. The CDR3 is 15 residues long. The chain's CDR3 is CASSYSSLTGSEQYF. In DNA form, the CDR3 reads TGTGCCAGCAGTTACTCGAGTTTGACAGGATCCGAGCAGTACTTC.

A single count supports this clone. The rearrangement uses TRBV4-1 and TRBJ1-5, with D possibly matching TRBD1 (6 bases). CDR3 size: 16 residues. Germline V gives CDR1 MGHRA, CDR2 YSYEKL. The V and J ends lost 3 bases and 4 bases respectively, with 16 bases between them. CDR3 residues: CASSHAGVQRNQPQHF. The DNA of the CDR3 is TGCGCCAGCAGCCATGCAGGGGTCCAGCGAAATCAGCCCCAGCATTTT.

The gene calls are TRBV6-4 and TRBJ2-1; D is possibly TRBD2 (6 bases). Trimming removed 5 bases at V and 3 bases at J, with 8 bases between. CDR1 and CDR2 (germline): MRHNA, SNTAGT. CDR3 length: 13 amino acids. CDR3 sequence: CASSRTNYNEQFF. CDR3 DNA: TGTGCCAGCAGTAGGACTAACTACAATGAGCAGTTCTTC.